This T cell receptor (beta chain) was captured by sequencing in a study of T-cell memory formation after mild COVID-19. Study-level results: Clones contracting over day 15 to 85 were CD4/CD8 balanced, with later expanders leaning CD4+.

This clonotype was detected only a few times. What it recognizes is unknown. Germline trimming cut 4 bases from V and 2 bases from J; bases unmatched to any gene: 11. The CDR3 has 17 amino acids. Germline CDR1 and CDR2: SSHAT and FNYEAQ (reference sequence). TCRdb reanalysed the 5' RACE reads using MiXCR and keeps one entry per CDR3 protein. Found here are 300,000 to 350,000 distinct CDR3 sequences, approximately 14% of them singletons; the top ten hold about 24%. V and J are TRBV7-7 and TRBJ2-3; 8 bases are shared with TRBD2. The source material was PBMCs or a T cell subset sorted from them (not recorded which). The TCR was taken from a man between 18 and 35 years old who had mild COVID-19 (a few samples of this study predate the infection). Cell type and time point are not known. CDR3 amino acids: CASSSVFGGADTDTQYF. The CDR3 DNA is TGTGCCAGCAGCTCTGTCTTCGGGGGGGCCGACACAGATACGCAGTATTTT. Together with reference TRBV7-7 and TRBJ2-3, the CDR3 gives the full variable domain: GAGVSQSPRYKVTKRGQDVTLRCDPISSHATLYWYQQALGQGPEFLTYFNYEAQPDKSGLPSDRFSAERPEGSISTLTIQRTEQRDSAMYRCASSSVFGGADTDTQYFGPGTRLTVL.